This T cell receptor beta chain came from a study of T-cell reconstitution after alpha-beta-depleted transplantation in children. General study results and limits: Day-60 TCRbeta diversity that was high in some patients was derived from surviving recipient T cells and thymic progenitors. Alpha-beta T cells present about two months after transplant were reported to originate from several hundred expanded graft clones. Fresh T-cell production supplied most of the T-cell counts and diversity seen one year after transplant.

This clonotype was picked up one time. The target antigen is unknown. Germline V gene lookup returns CDR1 SGHTA and CDR2 FQGNSA. This CDR3 comprises 13 residues. Trimming shortened V by 1 base and J by 3 bases, and 4 bases separated the two germline ends. The TCRbeta library was prepared with unique molecular identifiers. TCRdb reprocessed the PCR reads with MiXCR, giving one entry per CDR3 protein. Of roughly 420,000 distinct CDR3 sequences in the sample, under 20% are singletons; the top ten hold roughly 27%. This receptor was identified in a boy under two years old who had a stem cell transplant for Wiskott-Aldrich syndrome, so the T cells may come from the graft donor. Material: PBMCs, mostly from graft donor cells, obtained 360 days after TCRalphabeta/CD19-depleted stem cell transplant. The V and J genes are TRBV7-2 and TRBJ2-4, with D unclear. CDR3 protein: CASSLGHKNIQYF. CDR3 in DNA: TGTGCCAGCAGCTTAGGACACAAAAACATTCAGTACTTC.